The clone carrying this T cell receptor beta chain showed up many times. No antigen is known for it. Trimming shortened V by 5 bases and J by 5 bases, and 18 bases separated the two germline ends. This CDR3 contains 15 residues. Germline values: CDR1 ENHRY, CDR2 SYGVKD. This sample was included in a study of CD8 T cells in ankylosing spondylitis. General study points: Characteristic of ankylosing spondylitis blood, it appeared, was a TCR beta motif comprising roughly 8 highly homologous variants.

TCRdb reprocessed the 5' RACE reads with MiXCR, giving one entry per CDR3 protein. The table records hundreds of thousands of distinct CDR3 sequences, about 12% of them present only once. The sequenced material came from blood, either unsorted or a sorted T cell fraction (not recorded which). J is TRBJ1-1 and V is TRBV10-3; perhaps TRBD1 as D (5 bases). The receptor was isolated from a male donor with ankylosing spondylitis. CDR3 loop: CAISPFDQEGTEAFF. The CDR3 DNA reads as TGTGCCATCAGTCCCTTTGACCAAGAGGGGACTGAAGCTTTCTTT.